The rows below give T cell receptor beta chains drawn from one sample of a study of metastatic and nonmetastatic thyroid tumors. TCRdb re-processed the PCR reads through MiXCR. The profile shows some 52,000 clones, about 15% of them singletons. What was sequenced was blood. These receptors were taken from a female donor with papillary thyroid cancer or a benign thyroid nodule (not recorded which). Some clones in this sample may be carry-over from other donors' samples. CDR3s leave out the opening cysteine and the closing phenylalanine or tryptophan. Each record gives: V gene, J gene, D gene, CDR3 protein. A D gene is named only where the DNA matches it firmly.

TRBV7-8	TRBJ2-7	NA	ASSQATSYEQY
TRBV28	TRBJ2-7	NA	ASSFAAYEQY
TRBV11-3	TRBJ2-2	TRBD1	ASSHRGNTGELF
TRBV7-6	TRBJ2-3	NA	ASSVPGSTDTQY
TRBV18	TRBJ1-2	TRBD1	ASSRPQGLGHGYT
TRBV12-3/TRBV12-4	TRBJ1-6	TRBD1	ASTSGQGWSPLH
TRBV29-1	TRBJ1-1	NA	SAEDGNTEAF
TRBV9	TRBJ2-6	NA	ASSVPAAGANVLT
TRBV6-1	TRBJ2-3	NA	ASRGQGLITDTQY
TRBV7-9	TRBJ2-5	NA	ASSLRTTRETQY